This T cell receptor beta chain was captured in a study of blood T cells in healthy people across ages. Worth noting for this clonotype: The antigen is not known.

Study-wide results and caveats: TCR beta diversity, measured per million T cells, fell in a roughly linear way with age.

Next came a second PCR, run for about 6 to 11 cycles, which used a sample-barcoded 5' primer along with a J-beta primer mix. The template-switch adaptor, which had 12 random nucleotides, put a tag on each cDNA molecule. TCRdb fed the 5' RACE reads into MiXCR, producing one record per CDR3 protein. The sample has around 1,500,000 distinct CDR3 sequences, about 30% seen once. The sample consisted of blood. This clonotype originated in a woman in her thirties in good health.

The CDR3 is CASVSGGVETQYF. Written as DNA, the CDR3 is TGTGCCAGCGTCTCTGGGGGTGTAGAGACCCAGTACTTC. The chain is built from TRBV7-9 and TRBJ2-5; D is tentatively TRBD1 or TRBD2 (5 bases each). The V and J ends lost 8 bases and 4 bases respectively, with 14 bases between them. In germline, CDR1 is SEHNR, CDR2 FQNEAQ (reference sequence). CDR3 length: 13 amino acids.